The 26 T cell receptor beta chains presented below share a single source sample, sequenced in a study of vaccination and CD4 T cells after COVID-19. No cognate antigen is known for these TCRs. Treatment meaning: approximately 11-day PBMC culture with coronavirus spike peptide pools or control peptides (ViraFEST assay). Sequencing of cultured CD4+ T cell DNA used the Oncomine TCR Beta short-read assay. TCRdb passed the PCR reads through MiXCR, listing each CDR3 protein once. The sample lists more than 9,000 distinct CDR3 sequences; roughly 70% were seen once. Source material: CD4+ T cells from blood, cultured in vitro. The receptors derive from a human donor who had recovered from COVID-19.

This chain joins TRBV21-1 and TRBJ1-1; whether TRBD1, the table's D call, matches the DNA was not checked. TRBV21-1 is listed as a pseudogene. This CDR3 region has 17 residues. The CDR3 loop is CASSKAGVPGGNTEAFF. CDR3 coding DNA: TGTGCCAGCAGCAAAGCGGGGGTTCCAGGGGGCAACACTGAAGCTTTCTTT.

V gene TRBV20-1 combines with J gene TRBJ2-5; a weak D match, TRBD1 (6 bases). The germline V and J ends were trimmed by 0 bases and 3 bases, with 8 bases remaining between them. Germline lookup yields CDR1 DFQATT and CDR2 SNEGSKA (reference sequence). There are 13 residues in the CDR3. CDR3 DNA sequence: TGCAGTGCTAGAGAAGGACAGAAAGAGACCCAGTACTTC. Translation gives CSAREGQKETQYF.

This chain connects TRBV28 to TRBJ1-2; D call uncertain. Per germline, CDR1 MDHEN and CDR2 SYDVKM. Deletions cut 2 bases from V and 3 bases from J, with 13 bases between. CDR3 length: 15 amino acids. The CDR3 nucleotides read TGTGCCAGCAGTTTAGGCTATAGGGTCGACTATGGCTACACCTTC. Protein product: CASSLGYRVDYGYTF.

DNA of the CDR3: TGTGCCAGCAGCTCCTGGGACAGGGTACGATCACCCCTCCACTTT. Its translation is CASSSWDRVRSPLHF. V gene TRBV7-9 combines with J gene TRBJ1-6, with 9 bases fitting TRBD1. Germline CDR1 is SEHNR and CDR2 is FQNEAQ (reference sequence). Trimming at V came to 4 bases and at J to 10 bases, leaving 8 bases not matched to a gene. This CDR3 spans 15 amino acids.

Notes on this clonotype: Germline is not matched at one junction end, which may reflect a read error. This sequence joins TRBV11-2 and TRBJ2-7; the D gene is possibly TRBD2 (6 bases). The CDR3 runs 14 residues. Germline loops: CDR1 SGHAT, CDR2 FQNNGV. The CDR3 is CASSFVQVEGEQYF. As DNA, the CDR3 is TGTGCCAGCAGCTTCGTGCAGGTGGAGGGCGAGCAGTACTTT.

The chain links TRBV7-8 to TRBJ2-2; D not resolved. V lost 3 bases to trimming and J lost 8 bases, with 13 bases between them. The CDR3 is made up of 14 amino acids. Germline CDR1 reads SGHVS; CDR2 reads FQNEAQ. The CDR3 sequence: CASSLGRNRGELFF. DNA of the CDR3: TGTGCCAGCAGCTTGGGCAGGAATAGGGGGGAGCTGTTTTTT. The complete variable domain, with remaining parts taken from reference TRBV7-8 and TRBJ2-2, reads GAGVSQSPRYKVAKRGQDVALRCDPISGHVSLFWYQQALGQGPEFLTYFQNEAQLDKSGLPSDRFFAERPEGSVSTLKIQRTQQEDSAVYLCASSLGRNRGELFFGEGSRLTVL.

CDR3 loop: CASNFGGEAFF. In nucleotides, the CDR3 is TGTGCCAGCAACTTCGGTGGTGAAGCTTTCTTT. The chain joins TRBV6-1 to TRBJ1-1; D is undetermined. The V gene's germline CDR1 is MNHNS and CDR2 SASEGT. V was clipped by 7 bases and J by 7 bases, with 10 bases between them. The CDR3 has 11 residues.

This chain uses TRBV19 with TRBJ1-5; tentatively, D is TRBD1 (6 bases). The CDR3 is 16 residues long. Trimming shortened V by 5 bases and J by 4 bases, and 18 bases separated the two germline ends. Germline V gene sequence: CDR1 LNHDA, CDR2 SQIVND (reference sequence). The CDR3 DNA reads as TGTGCCAGTAGTTCCCCGTGGGGGGCAAGGAATCAGCCCCAGCATTTT. It yields the protein CASSSPWGARNQPQHF.

About this clonotype itself: An end of the junction differs from the germline gene, which may be a read error. This chain uses TRBV7-2 with TRBJ1-5; a weak D match, TRBD1 (5 bases). This CDR3 contains 13 residues. From germline, CDR1 is SGHTA and CDR2 FQGNSA. DNA for the CDR3: TGTGCCAGCAGCCTGACAGAAAATCAGCCCCGGCATTTT. This encodes CASSLTENQPRHF.

This sequence joins TRBV6-5 and TRBJ2-1; TRBD2 matches 8 bases. Germline V lookup: CDR1 MNHEY, CDR2 SVGAGI. V shed 4 bases and J 0 bases; nucleotides not matched to a gene: 5. This CDR3 region has 16 residues. DNA for the CDR3: TGTGCCAGCAGTTCCCCGAGCGGGAGCTCCTACAATGAGCAGTTCTTC. Translation: CASSSPSGSSYNEQFF.

V usage is TRBV7-2 and J usage is TRBJ1-2, with D possibly TRBD1 on 5 matching bases. The CDR3 covers 13 residues. Germline lookup yields CDR1 SGHTA and CDR2 FQGNSA. Trimming cost V 3 bases and J 2 bases, with 7 bases left between them. DNA for the CDR3: TGTGCCAGCAGCTTGGGGGTGAACTATGGCTACACCTTC. This gives the protein CASSLGVNYGYTF.

This clonotype has just a few counts. This sequence joins TRBV10-3 and TRBJ1-2; 8 nucleotides agree with TRBD1. J was trimmed by 3 bases and V by 1 base; bases with no gene match: 1. CDR3 size: 14 residues. CDR1 ENHRY and CDR2 SYGVKD come from the germline V gene. The CDR3 sequence is CAISELTGDYGYTF. The CDR3 nucleotides are TGTGCCATCAGTGAGTTGACAGGGGACTATGGCTACACCTTC.

V gene TRBV24-1 combines with J gene TRBJ2-5; D perhaps matches TRBD2 (5 bases). The length of the CDR3 is 15 residues. Trimming stripped 1 base from V and 3 bases from J, with 11 bases between. Germline lookup yields CDR1 KGHDR and CDR2 SFDVKD. This chain's CDR3 is CATSDFRDSKETQYF. The CDR3 DNA sequence: TGTGCCACCAGTGATTTCCGGGATTCCAAAGAGACCCAGTACTTC.

CDR3 amino acids: CATSRIVSKAGGVTEAFF. CDR3 DNA sequence: TGTGCCACCAGCAGGATAGTCAGTAAGGCAGGGGGCGTCACTGAAGCTTTCTTT. The chain links TRBV15 to TRBJ1-1; 8 nucleotides match TRBD1. Germline V gene lookup returns CDR1 LNHNV and CDR2 YYDKDF (reference sequence). There are 18 residues in the CDR3. The V segment lost 3 bases and the J segment 4 bases; nucleotides outside the gene matches: 16.

There are a few counts of this clonotype. The chain has TRBV25-1 and TRBJ1-2, with D possibly matching TRBD1 (5 bases). With 8 bases removed from V and 8 bases from J, the gap between germline ends came to 18 bases. The V gene's germline CDR1 is MGHDK and CDR2 SYGVNS. This CDR3 spans 13 amino acids. CDR3 residues: CASRGASTWGYTF. DNA for the CDR3: TGTGCCAGCCGAGGGGCATCTACGTGGGGCTACACCTTC.

This clonotype was detected a few times. This sequence joins TRBV19 and TRBJ1-5; D is undetermined. Trimming removed 7 bases from V and 0 bases from J, with 19 bases in between. Germline V gives CDR1 LNHDA, CDR2 SQIVND (reference sequence). This CDR3 contains 17 residues. The CDR3: CASKKEQTFNSNQPQHF. The CDR3 DNA sequence: TGTGCCAGTAAAAAAGAACAGACCTTTAATAGCAATCAGCCCCAGCATTTT. Full variable domain (rest looked up from reference TRBV19 and TRBJ1-5): DGGITQSPKYLFRKEGQNVTLSCEQNLNHDAMYWYRQDPGQGLRLIYYSQIVNDFQKGDIAEGYSVSREKKESFPLTVTSAQKNPTAFYLCASKKEQTFNSNQPQHFGDGTRLSIL.

The chain couples TRBV10-3 to TRBJ1-2; D is perhaps TRBD1 (5 bases). The V end was cut by 11 bases, the J end by 13 bases, with 26 bases between. This CDR3 is 13 amino acids long. Germline V gives CDR1 ENHRY, CDR2 SYGVKD. The CDR3 DNA follows: TGTGCCGCCCGTGGGGACGACGGAGAAGCTGGCACCTTC. This translates into CAARGDDGEAGTF.

This rearrangement joins TRBV6-5 to TRBJ2-1; 10 nucleotides line up with TRBD1. V was clipped by 2 bases and J by 8 bases; unmatched bases: 6. CDR1 MNHEY and CDR2 SVGAGI come from the germline V gene. There are 15 residues in the CDR3. The CDR3 nucleotides read TGTGCCAGCAGTTACCGGGACAGGGGTAACTATGAGCAGTTCTTC. Protein: CASSYRDRGNYEQFF.

V usage is TRBV7-8 and J usage is TRBJ2-7; D might be TRBD2 (6 bases). Germline V gene lookup returns CDR1 SGHVS and CDR2 FQNEAQ. Trimming took off 2 bases at V and 3 bases at J, with 8 bases between the two ends. The CDR3 totals 13 residues. DNA of the CDR3: TGTGCCAGCAGCTTACGGGGAGGCTACGAGCAGTACTTC. Amino acid sequence: CASSLRGGYEQYF.

The J gene is TRBJ1-2, the V gene TRBV5-4; no clear D gene. The CDR3 has 13 residues. Trimming left V 3 bases short and J 4 bases short, with 10 bases between. The germline V gene encodes CDR1 SGHNT and CDR2 YYREEE (reference sequence). For the CDR3, the DNA is TGTGCCAGCAGCTCTCGTCAGAGCTATGGCTACACCTTC. This sequence encodes CASSSRQSYGYTF.

The chain carries TRBV20-1 and TRBJ2-7, with D unclear. CDR3 length equals 14 residues. V lost 5 bases and J 4 bases, leaving 18 bases between the germline ends. CDR1 and CDR2 (germline): DFQATT, SNEGSKA (reference sequence). CDR3 residues: CSAAPRTKVYEQYF. The DNA of the CDR3 is TGCAGTGCTGCCCCTCGAACAAAAGTTTACGAGCAGTACTTC.

This chain connects TRBV12-3 or TRBV12-4 to TRBJ1-5; no definite D call. Trimming shortened V by 4 bases and J by 0 bases, and 7 bases separated the two germline ends. The CDR3 has 14 amino acids. The CDR3 here is CASSSDYSNQPQHF. CDR3 bases: TGTGCCAGCAGTTCAGATTATAGCAATCAGCCCCAGCATTTT.

The chain employs TRBV7-9 and TRBJ2-7; 7 bases fit TRBD2. This CDR3 comprises 15 residues. Losses at the gene ends were 5 bases for V and 5 bases for J; bases not matched to a gene: 12. CDR1 and CDR2 (germline): SEHNR, FQNEAQ (reference sequence). The CDR3 sequence: CASSPNLREFNEQYF. As DNA, the CDR3 is TGTGCCAGCAGCCCGAATCTGCGGGAGTTCAACGAGCAGTACTTC.

This clonotype was counted a few times. In DNA, the CDR3 is TGTGCCAGCAGCCCCTCCTACGCAGGGGGCGGGTTTGGCTACACCTTC. Protein: CASSPSYAGGGFGYTF. This rearrangement joins TRBV7-2 to TRBJ1-2; 8 bases align to TRBD1. This CDR3 spans 16 amino acids. Per germline, CDR1 SGHTA and CDR2 FQGNSA. V shed 5 bases, J shed 7 bases, and the junction held 15 bases outside the gene matches.

In its sample, this clonotype was seen a few times. The CDR3 nucleotides are TGTGCCAGTAGTTCCGGGACTAGCGGCTACAATGAGCAGTTCTTC. It specifies CASSSGTSGYNEQFF. V and J are TRBV19 and TRBJ2-1, with 11 bases matching TRBD2. The V gene's germline CDR1 is LNHDA and CDR2 SQIVND (reference sequence). CDR3 length: 15 amino acids. V gave up 5 bases and J gave up 3 bases; unmatched junction bases: 3.

This clonotype was seen more than once but under ten times. The chain joins TRBV5-1 to TRBJ1-1; D is uncertain. V was pared by 0 bases and J by 7 bases, with 13 bases between. CDR3 length equals 14 residues. The germline gives CDR1 SGHRS, CDR2 YFSETQ. CDR3 DNA: TGCGCCAGCAGCTTGGGGGTAGGGATCGGTGAAGCTTTCTTT. This translates into CASSLGVGIGEAFF.